This record covers a single T cell receptor (beta chain). Its antigen is not identified. There were TCR beta CDR3 regions amplified from RNA transcripts. An initial round of RT-PCR targeting the TCR CDR3 relied on the HTBI primer set. TCRdb redid the calling of the multiplex PCR reads with MiXCR, one entry per CDR3 protein. This sample has roughly 240,000 distinct CDR3 sequences, with 16% found just once. The entry originates in a study of T cells in Graves' hyperthyroidism and ophthalmopathy. Study-level results: The majority of expanded thyroid clonotypes above 0.001 also appeared in blood. The model identified upcoming ophthalmopathy a median about 7.1 months ahead of onset.

Extraction of PBMCs used 10 ml of fresh peripheral blood. The V and J ends lost 0 bases and 5 bases, in that order; junction bases with no gene match: 1. The germline gives CDR1 SGHTA, CDR2 FQGNSA. There are 15 residues in the CDR3. The clonotype comes from a woman aged 18 to 35 with Graves' ophthalmopathy. The sequenced sample consisted of blood. This rearrangement joins TRBV7-2 to TRBJ2-3; 11 nucleotides agree with TRBD1. The CDR3, as DNA: TGTGCCAGCAGCTTAGCGGGACAGGGGGAAGATACGCAGTATTTT. This sequence encodes CASSLAGQGEDTQYF.